These 14 T cell receptor beta chains came from one sample sequenced in a study of shared clonotypes between healthy human individuals. Method: immunoSEQ multiplex PCR; TCRdb's copy keeps in-frame clones and lacks some. The repertoire holds roughly 2.5 million clones, with approximately 92% as singletons. Material for sequencing was naive CD4+ T cells sorted from blood. Subset of the sample: CD45RA+ positively selected. The receptors come from a man between 18 and 35 years old in good health.

The rearrangement uses TRBV18 and TRBJ1-2; D not resolved. Between the trimmed V and J ends, which lost 4 bases and 4 bases, there was a span of 7 bases. This CDR3 is built from 12 residues. Germline CDR1 is KGHSH and CDR2 is LQKENI. The CDR3: CASSRVGYGYTF. DNA of the CDR3: TGTGCCAGCTCACGAGTAGGCTATGGCTACACCTTC.

The chain has TRBV7-2 and TRBJ2-7, with 9 bases matching TRBD1. Germline CDR1 is SGHTA and CDR2 is FQGNSA. The V and J ends lost 6 bases and 2 bases, in that order; junction bases with no gene match: 8. This CDR3 has 15 amino acids. The CDR3 loop is CASSYYGTGTYEQYF. The CDR3 DNA follows: TGTGCCAGCAGTTATTACGGGACAGGGACCTACGAGCAGTACTTC.

In the case of this clone: Within the sample, other DNA sequences also encode this same CDR3. The chain carries TRBV7-2 and TRBJ2-5; D remains ambiguous. This CDR3 is built from 13 residues. Germline V lookup: CDR1 SGHTA, CDR2 FQGNSA. Trimming removed 5 bases from V and 2 bases from J, with 9 bases in between. This chain's CDR3 is CASSPRRQETQYF. The CDR3 DNA reads TGTGCCAGCAGCCCACGCCGACAAGAGACCCAGTACTTC.

This rearrangement joins TRBV6-5 to TRBJ2-5; perhaps TRBD2 as D (5 bases). Germline CDR1 and CDR2: MNHEY and SVGAGI. The CDR3 is made up of 12 amino acids. Trimming cost V 8 bases and J 5 bases, with 12 bases left between them. The CDR3 DNA sequence: TGTGCCAGCGGGCGGGTGGCGGAGACCCAGTACTTC. Translation: CASGRVAETQYF.

This rearrangement joins TRBV6-5 to TRBJ1-2; D gene unclear. The CDR3 runs 16 residues. Trimming cost V 3 bases and J 4 bases, with 18 bases left between them. Germline V CDR1 and CDR2: MNHEY, SVGAGI. The CDR3 reads CASSYSSGLLSYGYTF. DNA for the CDR3: TGTGCCAGCAGTTATTCGTCAGGACTACTTTCCTATGGCTACACCTTC.

This chain links TRBV25-1 with TRBJ2-1, with 9 bases identical to TRBD1. V lost 9 bases to trimming and J lost 7 bases; unmatched junction nucleotides: 10. The V gene's germline CDR1 is MGHDK and CDR2 SYGVNS. The CDR3 length is 14 residues. CDR3: CASNLPGTGNEQFF. CDR3 sequence (DNA): TGTGCCAGTAACCTCCCCGGGACAGGGAATGAGCAGTTCTTC.

The chain employs TRBV19 and TRBJ2-1; 8 bases align to TRBD1. Germline V lookup: CDR1 LNHDA, CDR2 SQIVND (reference sequence). CDR3 length: 15 amino acids. J lost 7 bases, V lost 6 bases, and 11 bases had no gene match. CDR3 sequence: CASSFRDRFGNEQFF. In DNA, the CDR3 is TGTGCCAGTAGCTTCCGGGACAGGTTTGGGAATGAGCAGTTCTTC.

The chain is built from TRBV5-6 and TRBJ2-7; 8 bases line up with TRBD1. V was pared by 6 bases and J by 0 bases, with 17 bases of the junction left unmatched. Per the germline V gene, CDR1 is SGHDT and CDR2 is YYEEEE. This CDR3 is 18 amino acids long. The CDR3 is CASKSDRERVRASYEQYF. The CDR3 coding sequence is TGTGCCAGCAAATCGGACAGGGAAAGAGTGAGGGCCTCCTACGAGCAGTACTTC. Full variable domain (outside the CDR3, taken from reference TRBV5-6 and TRBJ2-7): DAGVTQSPTHLIKTRGQQVTLRCSPKSGHDTVSWYQQALGQGPQFIFQYYEEEERQRGNFPDRFSGHQFPNYSSELNVNALLLGDSALYLCASKSDRERVRASYEQYFGPGTRLTVT.

This chain joins TRBV7-3 and TRBJ2-2; possibly TRBD2 for D (6 bases). Germline V gene sequence: CDR1 SGHTA, CDR2 FQGTGA. V was pared by 4 bases and J by 4 bases, with 10 bases between. This CDR3 comprises 14 residues. The CDR3 spells CASSSGTATGELFF. As DNA, the CDR3 is TGTGCCAGCAGCTCCGGGACTGCCACCGGGGAGCTGTTTTTT.

This clone occurred once. The rearrangement links TRBV6-6 to TRBJ1-3; D is uncertain. This CDR3 has 16 amino acids. V lost 2 bases to trimming and J lost 5 bases, with 16 bases between them. Looked up from germline, CDR1 is MNHNY and CDR2 is SVGAGI (reference sequence). The CDR3 here is CASSYHDSGTRNTIYF. For the CDR3, the DNA is TGTGCCAGCAGTTACCATGATTCGGGAACCAGAAACACCATATATTTT.

The chain uses TRBV29-1 and TRBJ1-1; D gene unclear. V dropped 5 bases and J dropped 3 bases, with 19 bases sitting between them. There are 15 residues in the CDR3. Germline CDR1 reads SQVTM; CDR2 reads ANQGSEA. The DNA for the CDR3 is TGCAGCGTTTTAGGCCAAACATGGGAGTACACTGAAGCTTTCTTT. Protein sequence: CSVLGQTWEYTEAFF.

DNA of the CDR3: TGTGCCAGCAGCCAACTCAGGTCCGGGACTAGCGGATACCAAGAGACCCAGTACTTC. Protein sequence: CASSQLRSGTSGYQETQYF. This chain uses TRBV11-2 with TRBJ2-5, with 11 bases identical to TRBD2. Germline values: CDR1 SGHAT, CDR2 FQNNGV. This CDR3 region has 19 residues. V trimming: 5 bases; J trimming: 0 bases; junction bases outside the gene matches: 14.

The chain couples TRBV28 to TRBJ1-2; D call uncertain. CDR3 length: 16 residues. In germline, CDR1 is MDHEN, CDR2 SYDVKM. V dropped 0 bases and J dropped 8 bases, with 19 bases sitting between them. CDR3 loop: CASSLCPRREERGYTF. The CDR3 DNA reads TGTGCCAGCAGTTTATGCCCCAGAAGGGAAGAAAGGGGCTACACCTTC.

The V and J genes are TRBV21-1 and TRBJ2-7. TRBV21-1 is deemed a pseudogene. The CDR3 contains 13 residues. The CDR3 sequence: CASSPPGHYEQYF. In nucleotides, the CDR3 is TGTGCCAGCAGCCCGCCGGGGCACTACGAGCAGTACTTC.